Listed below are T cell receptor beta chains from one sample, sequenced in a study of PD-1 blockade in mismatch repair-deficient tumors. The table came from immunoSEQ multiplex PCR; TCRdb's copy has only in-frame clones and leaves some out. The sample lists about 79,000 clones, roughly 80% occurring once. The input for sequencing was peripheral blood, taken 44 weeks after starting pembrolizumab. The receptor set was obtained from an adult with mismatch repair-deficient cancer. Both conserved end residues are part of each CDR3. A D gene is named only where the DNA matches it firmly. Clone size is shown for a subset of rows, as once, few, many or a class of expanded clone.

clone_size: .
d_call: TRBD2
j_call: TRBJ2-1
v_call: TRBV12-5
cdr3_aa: CASQSERGHNEQFF
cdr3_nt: TGTGCTAGTCAAAGCGAGCGGGGTCACAATGAGCAGTTCTTC

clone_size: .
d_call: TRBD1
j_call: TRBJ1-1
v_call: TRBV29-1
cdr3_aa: CSVGRTGSGTEAFF
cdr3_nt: TGCAGCGTTGGAAGGACAGGGTCTGGAACTGAAGCTTTCTTT

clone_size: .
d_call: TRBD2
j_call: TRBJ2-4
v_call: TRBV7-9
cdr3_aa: CASASLRGVAKNIQYF
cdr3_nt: TGTGCCAGCGCCTCACTTCGGGGGGTGGCCAAAAACATTCAGTACTTC

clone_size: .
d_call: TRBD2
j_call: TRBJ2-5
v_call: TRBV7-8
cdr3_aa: CASSWTSRELKETQYF
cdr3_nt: TGTGCCAGCAGCTGGACTAGCAGAGAGCTTAAAGAGACCCAGTACTTC

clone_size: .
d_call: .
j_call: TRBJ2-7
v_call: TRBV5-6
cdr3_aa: CASQGQAEQYF
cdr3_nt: TGTGCCAGCCAGGGACAAGCCGAGCAGTACTTC

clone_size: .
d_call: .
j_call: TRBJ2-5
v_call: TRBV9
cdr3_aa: CASSASGRPQETQYF
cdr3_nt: TGTGCCAGCAGCGCTTCGGGTCGACCCCAAGAGACCCAGTACTTC

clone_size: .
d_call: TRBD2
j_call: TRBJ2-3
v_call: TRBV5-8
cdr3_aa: CASSSGLAVSTDTQYF
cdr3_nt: TGTGCCAGCAGCTCGGGACTAGCGGTTAGCACAGATACGCAGTATTTT

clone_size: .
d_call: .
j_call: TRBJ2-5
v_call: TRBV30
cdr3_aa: CAWSRTGETQYF
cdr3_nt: TGTGCCTGGAGCCGTACCGGGGAGACCCAGTACTTC

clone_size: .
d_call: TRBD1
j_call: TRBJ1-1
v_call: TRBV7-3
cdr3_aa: CASSVQGGNAEAFF
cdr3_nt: TGTGCCAGCAGCGTCCAGGGGGGGAACGCTGAAGCTTTCTTT

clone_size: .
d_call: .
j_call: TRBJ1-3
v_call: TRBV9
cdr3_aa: CASSVSPASGNTIYF
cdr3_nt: TGTGCCAGCAGCGTATCCCCAGCTTCTGGAAACACCATATATTTT

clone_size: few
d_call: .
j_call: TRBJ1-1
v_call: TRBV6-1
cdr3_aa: CASSHDNTEAFF
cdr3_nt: TGTGCCAGCAGTCATGACAACACTGAAGCTTTCTTT

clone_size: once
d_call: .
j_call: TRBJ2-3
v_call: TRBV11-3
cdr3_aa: CASSHSTRSSTDTQYF
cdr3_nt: TGTGCCAGCAGCCACTCGACTCGGTCTAGCACAGATACGCAGTATTTT

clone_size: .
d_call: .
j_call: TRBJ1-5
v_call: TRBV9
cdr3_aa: CASSVDLTGGPQHF
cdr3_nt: TGTGCCAGCAGCGTAGATTTGACCGGTGGGCCCCAGCATTTT